These 11 T cell receptor beta chains originate from one sample sequenced in a study of OX40 agonist ivuxolimab in advanced cancers. Generated by immunoSEQ multiplex PCR, the TCRdb table keeps only in-frame clones and is missing some. The top ten hold about 5.4% of the sample, which has fewer than 85,000 clones, roughly 78% seen once. The specimen comprised CD4+ or CD8+ T cells sorted from blood, sampled in a trial of the OX40 agonist ivuxolimab. The receptors were gathered from an adult with an advanced solid tumor such as melanoma, head and neck, liver or kidney cancer.

The rearrangement links TRBV6-5 to TRBJ2-2; D is undetermined. Germline V lookup: CDR1 MNHEY, CDR2 SVGAGI. Trimming shortened V by 4 bases and J by 4 bases, and 7 bases separated the two germline ends. This CDR3 has 13 residues. CDR3 protein: CASSFRFTGELFF. Written as DNA, the CDR3 is TGTGCCAGCAGTTTTCGGTTCACCGGGGAGCTGTTTTTT.

This chain's CDR3 is CSVVHPLRGRETQYF. CDR3 coding DNA: TGCAGCGTTGTTCACCCGCTGAGGGGGCGAGAGACCCAGTACTTC. This chain links TRBV29-1 with TRBJ2-5; TRBD1 agrees at 7 bases. Losses at the gene ends were 4 bases for V and 4 bases for J; bases not matched to a gene: 12. Germline values: CDR1 SQVTM, CDR2 ANQGSEA. The CDR3 is 15 amino acids.

The rearrangement uses TRBV19 and TRBJ2-1; 7 nucleotides line up with TRBD2. Germline CDR1 LNHDA, CDR2 SQIVND (reference sequence). The CDR3 is 14 amino acids. The CDR3 bases are TGTGCGGTAAGGGGAGGGCGTGGAACGGGAGAGCAGTTCTTC. It specifies CAVRGGRGTGEQFF. The full variable domain, rest sourced from reference TRBV19 and TRBJ2-1, is DGGITQSPKYLFRKEGQNVTLSCEQNLNHDAMYWYRQDPGQGLRLIYYSQIVNDFQKGDIAEGYSVSREKKESFPLTVTSAQKNPTAFYLCAVRGGRGTGEQFFGPGTRLTVL.

The chain uses TRBV9 and TRBJ2-7, with D unclear. The V end was cut by 1 base, the J end by 2 bases, with 10 bases between. There are 14 residues in the CDR3. Germline V CDR1 and CDR2: SGDLS, YYNGEE. Here the CDR3 DNA reads TGTGCCAGCAGCGTAAGATTCGAAACCTACGAGCAGTACTTC. Protein product: CASSVRFETYEQYF.

This clone came up once. The V gene is TRBV7-2, the J gene TRBJ1-2; D gene ambiguous. The CDR3 is 12 residues long. Trimming stripped 3 bases from V and 2 bases from J, with 4 bases between. CDR1 and CDR2 (germline): SGHTA, FQGNSA. The CDR3 spells CASSFSNYGYTF. CDR3 nucleotides: TGTGCCAGCAGCTTTTCCAACTATGGCTACACCTTC.

The chain employs TRBV7-9 and TRBJ1-3, with D possibly TRBD1 on 6 matching bases. The CDR3 length is 14 residues. V lost 5 bases to trimming and J lost 8 bases, with 16 bases between them. The germline CDR1 and CDR2 sequences are SEHNR and FQNEAQ (reference sequence). CDR3 nucleotide sequence: TGTGCCAGCAGCCGCCGACAGGCTAAAGACACCATATATTTT. Encoded protein: CASSRRQAKDTIYF. Full variable domain (missing parts from reference TRBV7-9 and TRBJ1-3): DTGVSQNPRHKITKRGQNVTFRCDPISEHNRLYWYRQTLGQGPEFLTYFQNEAQLEKSRLLSDRFSAERPKGSFSTLEIQRTEQGDSAMYLCASSRRQAKDTIYFGEGSWLTVV.

The CDR3 DNA is TGTGCCAGCATATCGAGGCAGGGCTACGAGCAGTACTTC. Translated: CASISRQGYEQYF. The J gene is TRBJ2-5, the V gene TRBV2; possible D gene TRBD1, 5 bases. Gene TRBJ2-7 matches the end of the DNA better, so the J call may be wrong. The length of the CDR3 is 13 residues. In germline, CDR1 is SNHLY, CDR2 FYNNEI.

In its sample, this clone was seen once. The chain links TRBV6-6 to TRBJ1-6; a weak D match, TRBD1 (5 bases). CDR1 MNHNY and CDR2 SVGAGI come from the germline V gene (reference sequence). The V end was cut by 7 bases, the J end by 10 bases, with 11 bases between. This CDR3 comprises 12 residues. CDR3 nucleotides: TGTGCCAGCACGTCTGGGGGGTCACCCCTCCACTTT. As protein: CASTSGGSPLHF.

This chain connects TRBV30 to TRBJ2-2, with TRBD2 matching 7 bases. Unmatched junction bases numbered 2, after V lost 8 bases and J lost 2 bases. In germline, CDR1 is GTSNPN, CDR2 SVGIG (reference sequence). This CDR3 region has 12 residues. CDR3 loop: CAGGGNTGELFF. Written as DNA, the CDR3 is TGTGCCGGCGGGGGAAACACCGGGGAGCTGTTTTTT.

The J gene is TRBJ2-7, the V gene TRBV6-6; no reliable D call. CDR3 size: 14 residues. Germline-derived CDR1 and CDR2 are MNHNY and SVGAGI (reference sequence). The V end lost 6 bases, the J end lost 4 bases, and 16 bases lay between the germline ends. CDR3 region: CASRAPRLPYEQYF. CDR3 DNA sequence: TGTGCCAGCAGAGCCCCGAGACTCCCTTACGAGCAGTACTTC.

The V gene is TRBV27, the J gene TRBJ1-1, with D maybe TRBD1 (6 bases). Trimming removed 4 bases from V and 2 bases from J, with 14 bases in between. Looked up from germline, CDR1 is MNHEY and CDR2 is SMNVEV (reference sequence). The CDR3 spans 15 residues. The CDR3 bases are TGTGCCAGCAGTTCGAATCAGGGGAGAAACACTGAAGCTTTCTTT. Translation: CASSSNQGRNTEAFF.